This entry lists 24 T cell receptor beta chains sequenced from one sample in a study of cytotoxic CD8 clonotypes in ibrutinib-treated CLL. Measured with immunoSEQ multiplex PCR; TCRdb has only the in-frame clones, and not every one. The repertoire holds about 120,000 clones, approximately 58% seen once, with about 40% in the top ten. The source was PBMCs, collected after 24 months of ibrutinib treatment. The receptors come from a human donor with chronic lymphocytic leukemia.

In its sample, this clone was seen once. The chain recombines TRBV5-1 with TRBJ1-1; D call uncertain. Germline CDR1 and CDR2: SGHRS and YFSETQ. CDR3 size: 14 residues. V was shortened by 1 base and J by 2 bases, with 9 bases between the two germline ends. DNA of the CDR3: TGCGCCAGCAGCTTGCCGGCGGTTAACACTGAAGCTTTCTTT. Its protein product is CASSLPAVNTEAFF. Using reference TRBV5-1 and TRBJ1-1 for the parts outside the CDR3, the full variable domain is KAGVTQTPRYLIKTRGQQVTLSCSPISGHRSVSWYQQTPGQGLQFLFEYFSETQRNKGNFPGRFSGRQFSNSRSEMNVSTLELGDSALYLCASSLPAVNTEAFFGQGTRLTVV.

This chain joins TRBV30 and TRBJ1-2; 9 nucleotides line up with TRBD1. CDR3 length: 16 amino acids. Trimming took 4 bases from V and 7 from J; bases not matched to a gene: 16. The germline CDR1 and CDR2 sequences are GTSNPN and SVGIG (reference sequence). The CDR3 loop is CAWIKKTGQGNLGYTF. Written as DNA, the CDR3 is TGTGCCTGGATCAAGAAGACGGGACAGGGCAATCTTGGCTACACCTTC.

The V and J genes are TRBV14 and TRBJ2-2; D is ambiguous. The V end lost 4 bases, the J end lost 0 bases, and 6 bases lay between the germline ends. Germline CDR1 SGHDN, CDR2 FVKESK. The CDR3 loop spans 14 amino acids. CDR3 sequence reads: CASSRETNTGELFF. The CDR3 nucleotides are TGTGCCAGCAGCCGAGAGACGAACACCGGGGAGCTGTTTTTT.

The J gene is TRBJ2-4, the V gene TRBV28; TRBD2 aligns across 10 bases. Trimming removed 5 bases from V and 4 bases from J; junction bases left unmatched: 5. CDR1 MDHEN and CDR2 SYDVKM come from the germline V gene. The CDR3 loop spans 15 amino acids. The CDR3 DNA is TGTGCCAGCAGTCCCCCACTAGCGGGAAAAAACATTCAGTACTTC. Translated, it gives CASSPPLAGKNIQYF.

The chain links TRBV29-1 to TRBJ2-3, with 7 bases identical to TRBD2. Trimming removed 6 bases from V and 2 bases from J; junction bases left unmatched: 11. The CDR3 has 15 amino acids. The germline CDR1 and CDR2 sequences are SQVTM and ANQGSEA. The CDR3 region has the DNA TGCAGCGTCTTGGGGAGGGTGACAAACACAGATACGCAGTATTTT. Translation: CSVLGRVTNTDTQYF.

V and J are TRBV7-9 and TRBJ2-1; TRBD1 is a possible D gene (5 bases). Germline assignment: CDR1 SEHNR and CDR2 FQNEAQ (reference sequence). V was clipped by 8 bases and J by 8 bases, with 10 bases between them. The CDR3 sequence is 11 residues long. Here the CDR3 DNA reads TGTGCCAGCGGCCCCAGGGATGAGCAGTTCTTC. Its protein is CASGPRDEQFF.

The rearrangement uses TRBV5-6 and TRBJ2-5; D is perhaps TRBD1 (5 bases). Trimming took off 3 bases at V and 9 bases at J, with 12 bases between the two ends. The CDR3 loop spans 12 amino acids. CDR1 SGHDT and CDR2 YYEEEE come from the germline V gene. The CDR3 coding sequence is TGTGCCAGCAGCTGGGGCCTAGGGGCCCAGTACTTC. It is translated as CASSWGLGAQYF.

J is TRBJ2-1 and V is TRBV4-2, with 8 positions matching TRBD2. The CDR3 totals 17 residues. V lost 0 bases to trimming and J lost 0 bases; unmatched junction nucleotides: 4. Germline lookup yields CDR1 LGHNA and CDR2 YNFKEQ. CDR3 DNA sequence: TGTGCCAGCAGCCAAGAGGCGGCGGGGGGCTCCTACAATGAGCAGTTCTTC. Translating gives CASSQEAAGGSYNEQFF.

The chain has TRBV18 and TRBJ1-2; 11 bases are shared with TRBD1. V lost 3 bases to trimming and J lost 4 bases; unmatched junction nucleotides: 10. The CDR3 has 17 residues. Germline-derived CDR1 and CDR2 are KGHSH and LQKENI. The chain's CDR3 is CASSPRGQGVEGYGYTF. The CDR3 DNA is TGTGCCAGCTCACCGCGGGGACAGGGGGTGGAAGGCTATGGCTACACCTTC.

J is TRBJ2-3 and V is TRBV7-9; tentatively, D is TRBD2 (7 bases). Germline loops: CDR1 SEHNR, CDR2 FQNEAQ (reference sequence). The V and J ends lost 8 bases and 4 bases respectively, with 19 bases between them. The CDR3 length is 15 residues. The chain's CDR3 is CASLRGGGVADTQYF. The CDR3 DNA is TGTGCCAGCCTCCGAGGCGGGGGCGTGGCAGATACGCAGTATTTT.

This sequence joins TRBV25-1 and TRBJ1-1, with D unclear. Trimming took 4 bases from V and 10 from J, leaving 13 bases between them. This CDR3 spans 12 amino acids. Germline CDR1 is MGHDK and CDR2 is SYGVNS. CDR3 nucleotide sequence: TGTGCCAGCAGTGGTTCGGTGCCCGGAGCTTTCTTT. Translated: CASSGSVPGAFF.

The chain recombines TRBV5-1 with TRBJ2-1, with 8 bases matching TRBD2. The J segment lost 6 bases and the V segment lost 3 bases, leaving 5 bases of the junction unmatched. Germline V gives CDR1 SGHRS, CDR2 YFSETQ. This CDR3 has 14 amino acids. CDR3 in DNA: TGCGCCAGCAGCTCGGGGGGGCCCACCAATGAGCAGTTCTTC. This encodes CASSSGGPTNEQFF.

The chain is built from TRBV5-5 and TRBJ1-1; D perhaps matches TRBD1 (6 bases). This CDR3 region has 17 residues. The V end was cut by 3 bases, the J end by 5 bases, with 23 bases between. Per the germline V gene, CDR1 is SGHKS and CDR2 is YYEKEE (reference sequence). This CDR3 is CASSSRTETREGTEAFF. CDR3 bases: TGTGCCAGCAGCTCCCGGACAGAGACGCGCGAAGGGACTGAAGCTTTCTTT.

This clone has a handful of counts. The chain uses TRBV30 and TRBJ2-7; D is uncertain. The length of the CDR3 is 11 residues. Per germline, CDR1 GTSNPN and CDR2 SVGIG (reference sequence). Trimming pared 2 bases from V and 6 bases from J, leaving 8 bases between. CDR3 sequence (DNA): TGTGCCTGGAGTAGGCAGCGCGAGCAGTACTTC. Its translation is CAWSRQREQYF.

The CDR3 coding sequence is TGTGCCAGCAGCAACTACGCCCAAGAGACAGGGTCGAGCAATCAGCCCCAGCATTTT. This translates into CASSNYAQETGSSNQPQHF. V usage is TRBV21-1 and J usage is TRBJ1-5; the table's D gene call, TRBD1, was not cross checked with the DNA. TRBV21-1 is flagged as a pseudogene. The CDR3 is 19 residues long.

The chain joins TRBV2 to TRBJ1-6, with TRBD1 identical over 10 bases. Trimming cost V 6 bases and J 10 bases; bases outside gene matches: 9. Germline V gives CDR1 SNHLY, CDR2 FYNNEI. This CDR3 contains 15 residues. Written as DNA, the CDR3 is TGTGCCAGCAGCCCAATCGGGACAGGGGAGTCACCCCTCCACTTT. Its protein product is CASSPIGTGESPLHF.

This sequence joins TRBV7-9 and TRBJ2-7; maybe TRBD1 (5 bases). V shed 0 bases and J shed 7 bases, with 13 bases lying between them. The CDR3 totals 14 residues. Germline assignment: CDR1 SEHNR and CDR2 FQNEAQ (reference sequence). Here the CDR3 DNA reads TGTGCCAGCAGCTTAGCAGCAGGGTCGTGGGAGCAGTACTTC. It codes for CASSLAAGSWEQYF.

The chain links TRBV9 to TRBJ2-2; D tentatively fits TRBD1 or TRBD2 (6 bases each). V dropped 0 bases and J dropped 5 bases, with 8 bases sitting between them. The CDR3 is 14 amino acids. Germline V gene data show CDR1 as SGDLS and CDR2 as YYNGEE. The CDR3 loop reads CASSVAGATGELFF. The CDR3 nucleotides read TGTGCCAGCAGCGTAGCGGGGGCGACCGGGGAGCTGTTTTTT.

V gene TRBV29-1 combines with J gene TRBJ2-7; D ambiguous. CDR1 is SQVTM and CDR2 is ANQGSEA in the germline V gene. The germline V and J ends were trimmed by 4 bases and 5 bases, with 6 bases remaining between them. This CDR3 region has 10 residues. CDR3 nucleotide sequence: TGCAGCGTTGCGCAGCACGAGCAGTACTTC. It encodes CSVAQHEQYF.

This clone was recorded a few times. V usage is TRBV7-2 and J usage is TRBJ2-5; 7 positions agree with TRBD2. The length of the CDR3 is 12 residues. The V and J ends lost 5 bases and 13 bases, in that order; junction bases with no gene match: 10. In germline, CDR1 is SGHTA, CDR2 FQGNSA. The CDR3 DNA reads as TGTGCCAGCAGCAAAACGGGGGGTCCACGGTACTTC. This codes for CASSKTGGPRYF.

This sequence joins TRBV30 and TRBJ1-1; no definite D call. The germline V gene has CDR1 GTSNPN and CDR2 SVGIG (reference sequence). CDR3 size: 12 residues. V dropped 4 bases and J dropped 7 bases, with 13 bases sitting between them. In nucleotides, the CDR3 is TGTGCCTGGAAAGGGTTGGGCGGTGAAGCTTTCTTT. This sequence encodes CAWKGLGGEAFF.

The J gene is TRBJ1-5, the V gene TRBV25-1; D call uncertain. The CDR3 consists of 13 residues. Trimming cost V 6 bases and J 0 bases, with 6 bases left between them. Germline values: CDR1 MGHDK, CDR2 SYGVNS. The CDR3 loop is CASSQYSNQPQHF. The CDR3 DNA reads TGTGCCAGCAGCCAATATAGCAATCAGCCCCAGCATTTT.

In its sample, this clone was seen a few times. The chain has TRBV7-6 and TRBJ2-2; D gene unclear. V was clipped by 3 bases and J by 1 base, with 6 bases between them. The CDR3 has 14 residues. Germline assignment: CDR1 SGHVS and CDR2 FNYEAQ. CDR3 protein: CASSFSGNTGELFF. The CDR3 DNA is TGTGCCAGCAGCTTTTCCGGGAACACCGGGGAGCTGTTTTTT.

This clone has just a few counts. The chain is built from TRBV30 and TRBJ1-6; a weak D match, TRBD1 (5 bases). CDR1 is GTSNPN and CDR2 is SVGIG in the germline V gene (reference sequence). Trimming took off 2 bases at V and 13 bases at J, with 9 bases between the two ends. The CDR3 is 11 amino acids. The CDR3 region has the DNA TGTGCCTGGAGTCCCGGGGGGCCCCTCCACTTT. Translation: CAWSPGGPLHF.